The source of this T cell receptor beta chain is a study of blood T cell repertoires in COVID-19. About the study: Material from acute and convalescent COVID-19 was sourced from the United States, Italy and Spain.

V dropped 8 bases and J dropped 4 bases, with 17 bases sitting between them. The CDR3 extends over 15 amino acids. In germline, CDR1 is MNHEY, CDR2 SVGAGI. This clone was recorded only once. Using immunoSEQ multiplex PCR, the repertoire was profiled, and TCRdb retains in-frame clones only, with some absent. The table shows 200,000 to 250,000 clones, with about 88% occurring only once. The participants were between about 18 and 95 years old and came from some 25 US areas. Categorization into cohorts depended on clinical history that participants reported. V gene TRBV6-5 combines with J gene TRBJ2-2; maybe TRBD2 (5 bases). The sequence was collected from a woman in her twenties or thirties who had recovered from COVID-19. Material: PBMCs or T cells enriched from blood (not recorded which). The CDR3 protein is CASQDSDLSTGELFF. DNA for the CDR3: TGTGCCAGCCAGGATAGCGACCTCTCCACCGGGGAGCTGTTTTTT.